The 26 T cell receptor beta chains presented below share a single source sample, sequenced in a study of cytomegalovirus exposure and HLA in healthy donors. With 60 Vbeta and 13 Jbeta primers, the PCR was carried out. Clones were read by immunoSEQ multiplex PCR, and TCRdb kept only the in-frame ones, dropping some. The repertoire includes 150,000 to 170,000 clones, approximately 80% of them detected once, and 5.5% to 6.5% sits in the top ten. Sequencing was carried out using PBMCs. These receptors were obtained from a woman in her 40s in good health and CMV-seropositive.

The V and J genes are TRBV23-1 and TRBJ1-3; 9 bases fit TRBD1. TRBV23-1 is known as an ORF, though its function is uncertain. The CDR3 extends over 16 amino acids. V lost 6 bases to trimming and J lost 2 bases; unmatched junction nucleotides: 8. CDR3 coding DNA: TGCGCCAGCAGCCACGAAGGGGACAGGGCTGGAAACACCATATATTTT. Protein sequence: CASSHEGDRAGNTIYF.

This chain connects TRBV30 to TRBJ1-1; unclear D gene. The CDR3 runs 12 residues. Per the germline V gene, CDR1 is GTSNPN and CDR2 is SVGIG (reference sequence). Trimming removed 1 base at V and 3 bases at J, with 6 bases between. CDR3 protein: CAWSGSYTEAFF. The CDR3 coding sequence is TGTGCCTGGAGTGGTTCGTACACTGAAGCTTTCTTT.

For this clone: Distinct nucleotide sequences in the sample also encode this CDR3. J is TRBJ1-1 and V is TRBV5-1; D gene uncertain. Germline V lookup: CDR1 SGHRS, CDR2 YFSETQ. The V gene lost 1 base and the J gene lost 5 bases, with 9 bases spanning the gap. CDR3 length equals 13 residues. CDR3 amino acids: CASSLTGGTEAFF. Here the CDR3 DNA reads TGCGCCAGCAGCTTGACGGGCGGGACTGAAGCTTTCTTT.

The rearrangement links TRBV18 to TRBJ2-1, with a weak D call TRBD1 (5 bases). The V gene's germline CDR1 is KGHSH and CDR2 LQKENI. This CDR3 has 13 amino acids. The V and J ends lost 3 bases and 15 bases respectively, with 18 bases between them. DNA for the CDR3: TGTGCCAGCTCACCCGATCGAACAGGTCGTGGGTTCTTC. Residues: CASSPDRTGRGFF.

The rearrangement links TRBV5-4 to TRBJ2-4; TRBD2 matches 9 bases. The trim removed 0 bases at V and 0 bases at J, leaving 7 bases unmatched. Germline V gives CDR1 SGHNT, CDR2 YYREEE (reference sequence). This CDR3 is 18 amino acids long. In DNA, the CDR3 is TGTGCCAGCAGCTTGGATAGCGGGAGTCCTCTAGCCAAAAACATTCAGTACTTC. It codes for CASSLDSGSPLAKNIQYF. The entire variable domain, with the rest obtained from reference TRBV5-4 and TRBJ2-4, is as follows: ETGVTQSPTHLIKTRGQQVTLRCSSQSGHNTVSWYQQALGQGPQFIFQYYREEENGRGNFPPRFSGLQFPNYSSELNVNALELDDSALYLCASSLDSGSPLAKNIQYFGAGTRLSVL.

The J gene is TRBJ1-2, the V gene TRBV7-2; D remains ambiguous. The CDR3 has 14 residues. Germline CDR1 is SGHTA and CDR2 is FQGNSA. With 0 bases removed from V and 3 bases from J, the gap between germline ends came to 8 bases. The CDR3 spells CASSLADIYYGYTF. The CDR3 nucleotides are TGTGCCAGCAGCTTAGCAGACATCTACTATGGCTACACCTTC.

This clone was counted ten times or more. This chain joins TRBV5-1 and TRBJ2-1; D is perhaps TRBD1 (5 bases). Germline values: CDR1 SGHRS, CDR2 YFSETQ. Trimming left V 4 bases short and J 5 bases short, with 13 bases between. This CDR3 comprises 14 residues. CDR3 residues: CASSDSTPNNEQFF. The CDR3, as DNA: TGCGCCAGCAGCGACAGCACCCCAAACAATGAGCAGTTCTTC.

This rearrangement joins TRBV5-1 to TRBJ1-1, with TRBD1 identical over 10 bases. The V and J ends lost 0 bases and 10 bases, in that order; junction bases with no gene match: 6. Germline V lookup: CDR1 SGHRS, CDR2 YFSETQ. The CDR3 loop spans 14 amino acids. This chain's CDR3 is CASSLGDRGSIAFF. The DNA for the CDR3 is TGCGCCAGCAGCTTGGGGGACAGGGGAAGTATAGCTTTCTTT.

This clone was seen once. The CDR3 region is CASSQASGQSYEQYF. CDR3 sequence (DNA): TGCGCCAGCAGCCAAGCTAGCGGCCAGTCCTACGAGCAGTACTTC. V gene TRBV4-1 combines with J gene TRBJ2-5, with 7 bases that match TRBD2. The J call is doubtful: the DNA matches TRBJ2-7 better. There are 15 residues in the CDR3. Germline CDR1 MGHRA, CDR2 YSYEKL.

The J gene is TRBJ2-5, the V gene TRBV5-6; 12 bases agree with TRBD2. The DNA matches TRBJ2-7 better at its end, which makes the J call doubtful. CDR3 length equals 14 residues. Germline V lookup: CDR1 SGHDT, CDR2 YYEEEE. For the CDR3, the DNA is TGTGCCAGCAGGAGACTAGCGGGAGACCCCGAGCAGTACTTC. Residues: CASRRLAGDPEQYF.

The gene calls are TRBV7-9 and TRBJ2-3; 9 positions match TRBD2. Unmatched junction bases numbered 13, after V lost 5 bases and J lost 4 bases. Germline loops: CDR1 SEHNR, CDR2 FQNEAQ (reference sequence). This CDR3 region has 17 residues. The CDR3 nucleotides are TGTGCCAGCAGCGCAGGAGGCGGGAGGGCCGCGGCAGATACGCAGTATTTT. Its protein is CASSAGGGRAAADTQYF.

The genes are TRBV19 and TRBJ1-4; maybe TRBD1 (6 bases). Trimming took off 8 bases at V and 3 bases at J, with 10 bases between the two ends. Germline V gene lookup returns CDR1 LNHDA and CDR2 SQIVND (reference sequence). There are 13 residues in the CDR3. CDR3 sequence (DNA): TGTGCCAGTGGAAGGGGGTCTAATGAAAAACTGTTTTTT. Residues: CASGRGSNEKLFF. Full variable domain (rest looked up from reference TRBV19 and TRBJ1-4): DGGITQSPKYLFRKEGQNVTLSCEQNLNHDAMYWYRQDPGQGLRLIYYSQIVNDFQKGDIAEGYSVSREKKESFPLTVTSAQKNPTAFYLCASGRGSNEKLFFGSGTQLSVL.

The V gene is TRBV6-6, the J gene TRBJ1-4; no reliable D call. V was pared by 2 bases and J by 8 bases, with 12 bases between. Germline loops: CDR1 MNHNY, CDR2 SVGAGI (reference sequence). The CDR3 contains 14 residues. CDR3 nucleotides: TGTGCCAGCAGTTACGCTTCGAGTAGCGAAAAACTGTTTTTT. The encoded protein is CASSYASSSEKLFF.

This clone was counted only a few times. This chain uses TRBV7-3 with TRBJ2-1, with TRBD2 identical over 13 bases. Germline V lookup: CDR1 SGHTA, CDR2 FQGTGA. The trim removed 6 bases at V and 10 bases at J, leaving 9 bases unmatched. This CDR3 has 15 residues. In DNA, the CDR3 is TGTGCCAGCAGTTACGCCGGGACTAGCGGGACGGAGCAGTTCTTC. Its protein product is CASSYAGTSGTEQFF.

The V gene is TRBV7-8, the J gene TRBJ2-6, with 9 nucleotides matching TRBD1. Germline V gene lookup returns CDR1 SGHVS and CDR2 FQNEAQ. CDR3 length: 19 residues. With V trimmed by 5 bases and J by 0 bases, 11 bases remained unmatched. The DNA for the CDR3 is TGTGCCAGCAGCCTGGGGACAGGGACCCCCGTCTCTGGGGCCAACGTCCTGACTTTC. As protein: CASSLGTGTPVSGANVLTF.

This rearrangement joins TRBV5-8 to TRBJ2-1; 7 bases line up with TRBD2. V lost 1 base, J lost 4 bases, and 5 bases stayed unmatched. Germline values: CDR1 SGHTS, CDR2 YDEGEE. CDR3 length: 15 residues. The CDR3 coding sequence is TGTGCCAGCAGCTTGCTCGGGACTACTTACAATGAGCAGTTCTTC. Translating it yields CASSLLGTTYNEQFF.

V and J are TRBV10-3 and TRBJ1-1, with no clear D. The germline V gene has CDR1 ENHRY and CDR2 SYGVKD. This CDR3 contains 11 residues. The ends were cut back, 3 bases at V and 7 bases at J, with 6 bases in the middle. As DNA, the CDR3 is TGTGCCATCAGTGATGGAGGTGAAGCTTTCTTT. The encoded protein is CAISDGGEAFF.

The V call is TRBV14, the J call TRBJ1-1; no firm D call. Trimming cost V 1 base and J 0 bases, with 9 bases left between them. The germline V gene has CDR1 SGHDN and CDR2 FVKESK. The CDR3 covers 15 residues. CDR3 DNA: TGTGCCAGCAGCCAAGTGAGGGCGGTGAACACTGAAGCTTTCTTT. Translating it yields CASSQVRAVNTEAFF.

V is TRBV28 and J is TRBJ2-2; D remains unclear. The germline CDR1 and CDR2 sequences are MDHEN and SYDVKM. The V end was cut by 6 bases, the J end by 2 bases, with 10 bases between. The CDR3 totals 14 residues. The CDR3 here is CASRDTTNTGELFF. For the CDR3, the DNA is TGTGCCAGCAGAGATACTACTAACACCGGGGAGCTGTTTTTT.

V and J are TRBV5-1 and TRBJ2-7, with TRBD2 as a possible D gene (6 bases). The CDR3 spans 15 residues. CDR1 is SGHRS and CDR2 is YFSETQ in the germline V gene. Trimming took 4 bases from V and 3 from J, leaving 17 bases between them. CDR3 in amino acids: CASSDRGGVVYEQYF. DNA of the CDR3: TGCGCCAGCAGCGATCGTGGAGGGGTGGTCTACGAGCAGTACTTC. Full variable domain (missing parts from reference TRBV5-1 and TRBJ2-7): KAGVTQTPRYLIKTRGQQVTLSCSPISGHRSVSWYQQTPGQGLQFLFEYFSETQRNKGNFPGRFSGRQFSNSRSEMNVSTLELGDSALYLCASSDRGGVVYEQYFGPGTRLTVT.

The chain combines TRBV11-3 with TRBJ1-1, with 7 bases that match TRBD1. Per germline, CDR1 SGHNT and CDR2 YENEEA. The CDR3 spans 13 residues. V dropped 5 bases and J dropped 12; count of bases not matched to a gene: 12. The CDR3 sequence is CASSRETGDLTFF. Written as DNA, the CDR3 is TGTGCCAGCAGCCGGGAAACAGGGGATTTAACTTTCTTT.

The chain uses TRBV6-5 and TRBJ1-2, with D unresolved. The germline V gene encodes CDR1 MNHEY and CDR2 SVGAGI. This CDR3 region has 12 residues. V lost 4 bases and J lost 7, with 10 bases in between. For the CDR3, the DNA is TGTGCCAGCAGTTCCCCTGGGAGTGGCTACACCTTC. This codes for CASSSPGSGYTF.

This clone occurred once. This chain connects TRBV9 to TRBJ2-3; 11 bases are a match to TRBD2. Unmatched junction bases numbered 3, after V lost 3 bases and J lost 0 bases. The CDR3 is 16 residues long. Germline assignment: CDR1 SGDLS and CDR2 YYNGEE. DNA for the CDR3: TGTGCCAGCAGCGCCCGACTAGCGGGGAGCACAGATACGCAGTATTTT. Protein: CASSARLAGSTDTQYF.

V usage is TRBV5-1 and J usage is TRBJ2-3, with 8 nucleotides matching TRBD2. V gave up 4 bases and J gave up 6 bases; unmatched junction bases: 4. The CDR3 is made up of 13 amino acids. The germline CDR1 and CDR2 sequences are SGHRS and YFSETQ. CDR3 region: CASSLSGDDTQYF. In DNA, the CDR3 is TGCGCCAGCAGCCTTAGCGGGGATGATACGCAGTATTTT.

This clone occurred a few times. This rearrangement joins TRBV30 to TRBJ2-2; 8 positions agree with TRBD1. CDR3 length equals 15 residues. V lost 5 bases and J lost 2; bases outside the gene matches: 7. Germline V gene sequence: CDR1 GTSNPN, CDR2 SVGIG (reference sequence). CDR3 DNA sequence: TGTGCCTGGGCATACAGGGGGAGAAACACCGGGGAGCTGTTTTTT. Protein: CAWAYRGRNTGELFF.

The V call is TRBV5-6, the J call TRBJ2-7; TRBD1 agrees at 7 bases. The CDR3 length is 14 residues. Germline V gene lookup returns CDR1 SGHDT and CDR2 YYEEEE. With 2 bases clipped from V and 5 bases from J, the junction kept 7 bases outside the gene matches. For the CDR3, the DNA is TGTGCCAGCAGCTTCCTCGGACAGGACGACGAGCAGTACTTC. It yields the protein CASSFLGQDDEQYF. Drawing the rest from reference TRBV5-6 and TRBJ2-7, the complete variable domain is DAGVTQSPTHLIKTRGQQVTLRCSPKSGHDTVSWYQQALGQGPQFIFQYYEEEERQRGNFPDRFSGHQFPNYSSELNVNALLLGDSALYLCASSFLGQDDEQYFGPGTRLTVT.